The clone carrying this TCR beta chain was detected a few times. Its target is unknown. This sample was included in a study of T cell responses to AZD1222 COVID-19 vaccine. Findings and limits, study-wide: Nearly half of spike-specific TCRs reportedly go after variant regions that carry no mutations. Donors, mostly white British, included more females; clonal diversity was possibly underestimated.

V was pared by 1 base and J by 0 bases, with 27 bases between. Per the germline V gene, CDR1 is LGHDT and CDR2 is YNNKEL (reference sequence). CDR3 size: 22 residues. Sequenced by immunoSEQ multiplex PCR; TCRdb stores in-frame clones only, minus some. Altogether under 95,000 clones are present, nearly 90% being singletons, with the ten largest covering almost 8.5%. This chain joins TRBV3-1 (or the pseudogene TRBV3-2) and TRBJ1-4, with D uncertain. This TCR was sampled from an adult in good health. Sequenced here: peripheral blood, sampled on day 0 of AZD1222 vaccination. CDR3 residues: CASSQVVPDAVSPAPTNEKLFF. CDR3 coding DNA: TGTGCCAGCAGCCAAGTCGTGCCGGATGCTGTGTCCCCGGCCCCAACTAATGAAAAACTGTTTTTT.